This T cell receptor (beta chain) was profiled in a study of T cells after yellow fever vaccination. With 4 bases clipped from V and 3 bases from J, the junction kept 8 bases outside the gene matches. The CDR3 runs 15 residues. CDR1 and CDR2 (germline): SGHDN, FVKESK. This clonotype was counted at least ten times. TCRdb called the 5' RACE reads again in MiXCR, with one record for every CDR3 protein. Here the sample spans fewer than 150,000 distinct CDR3 sequences, roughly 8% being singletons. The source of this sequence is a man aged 25 to 40 who received the YFV17D yellow fever vaccine. Source: CD4+ T cells sorted from PBMCs, taken 5 days after the yellow fever booster vaccination. The chain links TRBV14 to TRBJ2-7; TRBD2 aligns across 8 bases. In DNA, the CDR3 is TGTGCCAGCAGCCGTGGAGCGGGAGTTTTCTACGAGCAGTACTTC. Residues: CASSRGAGVFYEQYF.